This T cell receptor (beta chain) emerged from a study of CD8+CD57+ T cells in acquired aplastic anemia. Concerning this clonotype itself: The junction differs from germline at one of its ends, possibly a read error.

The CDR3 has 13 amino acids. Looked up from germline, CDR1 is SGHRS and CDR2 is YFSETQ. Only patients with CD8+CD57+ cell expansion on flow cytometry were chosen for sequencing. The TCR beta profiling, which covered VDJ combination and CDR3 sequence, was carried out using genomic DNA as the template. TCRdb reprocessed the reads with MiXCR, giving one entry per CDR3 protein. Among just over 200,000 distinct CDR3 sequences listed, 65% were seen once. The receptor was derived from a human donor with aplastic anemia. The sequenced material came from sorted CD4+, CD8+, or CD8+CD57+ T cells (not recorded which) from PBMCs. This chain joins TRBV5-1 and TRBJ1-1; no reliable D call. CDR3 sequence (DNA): TGCGCCGGCAGCTTAGAATCGAACACTGAAGCTTTCTTT. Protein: CAGSLESNTEAFF.